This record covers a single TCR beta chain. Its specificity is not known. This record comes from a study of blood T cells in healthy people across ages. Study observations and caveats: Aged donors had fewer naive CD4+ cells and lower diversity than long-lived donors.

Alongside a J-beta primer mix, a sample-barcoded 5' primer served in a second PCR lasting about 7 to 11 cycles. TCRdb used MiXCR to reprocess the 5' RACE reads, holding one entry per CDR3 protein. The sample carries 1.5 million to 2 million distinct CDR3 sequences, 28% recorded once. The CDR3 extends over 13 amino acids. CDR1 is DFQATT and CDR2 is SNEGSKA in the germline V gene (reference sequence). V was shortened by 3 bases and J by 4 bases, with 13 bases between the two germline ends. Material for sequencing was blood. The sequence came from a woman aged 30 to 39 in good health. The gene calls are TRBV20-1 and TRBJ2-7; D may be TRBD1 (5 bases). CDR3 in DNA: TGCAGTGCTAGTCATCAGGGATCTTACGAGCAGTACTTC. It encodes CSASHQGSYEQYF.